The T cell receptor (beta chain) under discussion was sequenced for a study of Ad26.COV2.S vaccination and SARS-CoV-2 variants. The repertoire was sequenced with immunoSEQ multiplex PCR; TCRdb's copy has only in-frame clones and lacks some. In the table there are 350,000 to 450,000 clones, 83% of which are singletons. As to treatment: approximately 18 received Ad26.COV2.S at low or high dose, single or two shots; about five received placebo; per-sample allocation not given. Samples came from day 63 after the first vaccine or placebo injection. Between the trimmed V and J ends, which lost 1 base and 6 bases, there was a span of 10 bases. Germline assignment: CDR1 SGDLS and CDR2 YYNGEE. This CDR3 is 13 amino acids long.

The chain links TRBV9 to TRBJ1-1; D is unresolved. Sequencing was performed on peripheral blood, taken in a trial of Ad26.COV2.S vaccine versus placebo. The clonotype was recovered from a person between 18 and 59 years old who received the Ad26.COV2.S COVID-19 vaccine or a placebo. The CDR3 spells CASSVLMVSEAFF. CDR3 coding DNA: TGTGCCAGCAGCGTACTTATGGTCTCTGAAGCTTTCTTT.